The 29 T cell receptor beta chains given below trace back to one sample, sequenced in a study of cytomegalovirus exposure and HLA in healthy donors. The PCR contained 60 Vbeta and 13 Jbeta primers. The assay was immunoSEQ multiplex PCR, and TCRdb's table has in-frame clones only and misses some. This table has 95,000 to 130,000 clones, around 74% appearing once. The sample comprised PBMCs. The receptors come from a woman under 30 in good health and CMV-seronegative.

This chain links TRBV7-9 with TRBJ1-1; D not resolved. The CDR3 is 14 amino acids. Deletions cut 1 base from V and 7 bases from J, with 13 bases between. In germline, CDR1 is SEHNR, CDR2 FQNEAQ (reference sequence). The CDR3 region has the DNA TGTGCCAGCAGCTTAGATTCCGTGAGTCTTGAAGCTTTCTTT. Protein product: CASSLDSVSLEAFF.

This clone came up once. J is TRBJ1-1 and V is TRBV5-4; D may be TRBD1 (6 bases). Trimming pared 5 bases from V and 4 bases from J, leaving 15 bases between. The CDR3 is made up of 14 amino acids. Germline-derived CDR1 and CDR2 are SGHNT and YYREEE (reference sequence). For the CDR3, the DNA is TGTGCCAGCAGGCCTGAGAGGGGGAGCACTGAAGCTTTCTTT. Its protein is CASRPERGSTEAFF.

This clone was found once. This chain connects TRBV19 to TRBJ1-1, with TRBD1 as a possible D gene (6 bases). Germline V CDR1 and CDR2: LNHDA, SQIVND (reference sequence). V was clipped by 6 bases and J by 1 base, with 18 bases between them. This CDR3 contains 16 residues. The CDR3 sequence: CASRPGGAGGNTEAFF. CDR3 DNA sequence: TGTGCCAGTAGACCTGGGGGCGCCGGAGGGAACACTGAAGCTTTCTTT.

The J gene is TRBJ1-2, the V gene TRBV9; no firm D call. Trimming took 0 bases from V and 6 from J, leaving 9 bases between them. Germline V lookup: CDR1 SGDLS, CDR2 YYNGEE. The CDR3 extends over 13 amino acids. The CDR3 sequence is CASSVDLSDGYTF. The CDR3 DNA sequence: TGTGCCAGCAGCGTAGATCTTAGTGATGGCTACACCTTC.

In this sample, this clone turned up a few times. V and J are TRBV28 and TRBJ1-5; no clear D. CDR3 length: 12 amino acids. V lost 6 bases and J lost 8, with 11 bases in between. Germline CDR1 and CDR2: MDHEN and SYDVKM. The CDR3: CASRPGREPQHF. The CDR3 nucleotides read TGTGCCAGCAGGCCGGGGAGGGAGCCCCAGCATTTT.

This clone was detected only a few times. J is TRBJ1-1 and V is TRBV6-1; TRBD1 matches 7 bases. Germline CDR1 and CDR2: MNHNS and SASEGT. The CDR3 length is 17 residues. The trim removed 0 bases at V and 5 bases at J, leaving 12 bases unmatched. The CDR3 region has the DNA TGTGCCAGCAGTGAAGCATTAGACAGGGCTCCGTGGACTGAAGCTTTCTTT. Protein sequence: CASSEALDRAPWTEAFF.

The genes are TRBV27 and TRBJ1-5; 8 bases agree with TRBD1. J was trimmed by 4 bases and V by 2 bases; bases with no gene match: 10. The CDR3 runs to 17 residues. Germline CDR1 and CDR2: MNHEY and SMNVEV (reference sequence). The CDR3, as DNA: TGTGCCAGCAGTTTAAGTGGCAGGGGGCCGAGAAATCAGCCCCAGCATTTT. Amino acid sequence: CASSLSGRGPRNQPQHF.

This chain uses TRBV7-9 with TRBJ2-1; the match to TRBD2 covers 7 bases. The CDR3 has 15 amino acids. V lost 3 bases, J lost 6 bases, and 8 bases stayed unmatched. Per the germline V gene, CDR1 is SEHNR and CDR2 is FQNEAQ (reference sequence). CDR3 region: CASSFPGASGNEQFF. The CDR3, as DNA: TGTGCCAGCAGCTTCCCCGGGGCTAGCGGCAATGAGCAGTTCTTC.

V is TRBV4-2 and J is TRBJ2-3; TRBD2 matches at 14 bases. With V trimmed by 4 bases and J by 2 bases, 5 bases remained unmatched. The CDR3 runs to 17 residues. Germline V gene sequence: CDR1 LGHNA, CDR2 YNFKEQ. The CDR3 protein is CASSPGTSGGPTDTQYF. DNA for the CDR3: TGTGCCAGCAGCCCAGGGACTAGCGGGGGACCCACAGATACGCAGTATTTT.

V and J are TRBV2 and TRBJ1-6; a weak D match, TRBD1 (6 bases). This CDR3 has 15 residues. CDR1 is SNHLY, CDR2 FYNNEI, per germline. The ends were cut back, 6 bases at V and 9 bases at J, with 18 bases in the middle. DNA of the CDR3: TGTGCCAGCAGAGCCGGGACATTGGCAACTTCACCCCTCCACTTT. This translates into CASRAGTLATSPLHF.

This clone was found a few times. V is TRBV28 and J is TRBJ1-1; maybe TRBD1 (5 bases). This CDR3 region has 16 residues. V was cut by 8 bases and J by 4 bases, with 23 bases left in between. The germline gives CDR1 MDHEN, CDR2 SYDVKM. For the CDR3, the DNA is TGTGCCAGCGGAGGGTTCGGGGGATTAGCACCCACTGAAGCTTTCTTT. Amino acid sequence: CASGGFGGLAPTEAFF.

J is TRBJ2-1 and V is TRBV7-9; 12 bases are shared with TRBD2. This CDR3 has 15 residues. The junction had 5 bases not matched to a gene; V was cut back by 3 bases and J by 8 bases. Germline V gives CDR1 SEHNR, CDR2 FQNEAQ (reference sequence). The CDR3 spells CASSLAGTSGHEQFF. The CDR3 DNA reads TGTGCCAGCAGCTTGGCCGGGACTAGCGGGCATGAGCAGTTCTTC.

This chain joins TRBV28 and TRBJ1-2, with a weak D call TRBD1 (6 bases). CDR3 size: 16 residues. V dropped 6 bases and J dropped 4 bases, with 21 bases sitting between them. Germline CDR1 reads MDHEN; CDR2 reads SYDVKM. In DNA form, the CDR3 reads TGTGCCAGCAGACCACCTGGGGGCAGGGCGGGCTATGGCTACACCTTC. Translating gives CASRPPGGRAGYGYTF.

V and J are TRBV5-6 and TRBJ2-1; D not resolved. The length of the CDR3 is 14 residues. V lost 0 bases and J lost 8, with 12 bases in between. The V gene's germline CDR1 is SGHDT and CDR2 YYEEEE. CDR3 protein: CASSLVSGSYEQFF. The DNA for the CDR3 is TGTGCCAGCAGCTTGGTTTCAGGATCTTATGAGCAGTTCTTC.

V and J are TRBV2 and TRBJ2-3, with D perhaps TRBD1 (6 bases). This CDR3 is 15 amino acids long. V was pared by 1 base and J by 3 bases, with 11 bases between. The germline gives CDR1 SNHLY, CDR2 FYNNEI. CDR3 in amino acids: CASSEDQGMTDTQYF. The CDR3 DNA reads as TGTGCCAGCAGTGAAGACCAGGGGATGACAGATACGCAGTATTTT.

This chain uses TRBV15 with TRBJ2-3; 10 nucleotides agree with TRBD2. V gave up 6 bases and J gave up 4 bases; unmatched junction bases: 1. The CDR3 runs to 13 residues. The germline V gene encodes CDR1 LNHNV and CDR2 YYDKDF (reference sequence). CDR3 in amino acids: CATRLAGSDTQYF. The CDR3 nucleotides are TGTGCCACCAGACTAGCGGGGTCAGATACGCAGTATTTT.

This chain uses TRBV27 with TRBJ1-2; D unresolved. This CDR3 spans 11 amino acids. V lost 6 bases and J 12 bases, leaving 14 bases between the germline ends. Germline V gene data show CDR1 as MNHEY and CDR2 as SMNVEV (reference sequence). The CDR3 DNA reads TGTGCCAGCAGCCGTGTAGGGAGCGACACCTTC. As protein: CASSRVGSDTF.

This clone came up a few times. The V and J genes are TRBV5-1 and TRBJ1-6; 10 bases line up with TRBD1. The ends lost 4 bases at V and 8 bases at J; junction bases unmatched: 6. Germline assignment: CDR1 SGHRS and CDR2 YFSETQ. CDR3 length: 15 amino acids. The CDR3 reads CASSPEGQGYSPLHF. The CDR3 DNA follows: TGCGCCAGCAGCCCCGAGGGACAGGGGTATTCACCCCTCCACTTT.

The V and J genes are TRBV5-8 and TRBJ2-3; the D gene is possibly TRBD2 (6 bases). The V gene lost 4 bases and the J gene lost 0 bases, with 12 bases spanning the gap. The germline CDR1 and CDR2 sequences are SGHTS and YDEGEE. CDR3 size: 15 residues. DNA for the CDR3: TGTGCCAGCAGCGGTCAGGGACTTAGCACAGATACGCAGTATTTT. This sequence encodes CASSGQGLSTDTQYF.

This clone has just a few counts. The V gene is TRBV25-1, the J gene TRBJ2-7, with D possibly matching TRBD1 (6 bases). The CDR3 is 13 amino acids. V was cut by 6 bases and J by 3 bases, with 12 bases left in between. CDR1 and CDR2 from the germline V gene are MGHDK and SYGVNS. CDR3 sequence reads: CASRGTLDYEQYF. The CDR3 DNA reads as TGTGCCAGCAGAGGGACACTGGACTACGAGCAGTACTTC.

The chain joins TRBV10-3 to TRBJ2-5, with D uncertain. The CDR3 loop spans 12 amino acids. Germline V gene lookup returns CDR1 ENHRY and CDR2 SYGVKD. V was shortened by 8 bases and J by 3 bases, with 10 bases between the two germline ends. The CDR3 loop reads CAIGDPKETQYF. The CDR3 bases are TGTGCCATCGGAGACCCAAAAGAGACCCAGTACTTC.

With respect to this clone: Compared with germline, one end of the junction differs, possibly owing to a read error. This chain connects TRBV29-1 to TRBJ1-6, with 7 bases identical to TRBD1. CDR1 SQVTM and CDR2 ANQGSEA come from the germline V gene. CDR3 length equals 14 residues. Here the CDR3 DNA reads TGCAGCGTTAGACAGGGCTCCTATAATTCACCCCCCCACTTT. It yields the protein CSVRQGSYNSPPHF.

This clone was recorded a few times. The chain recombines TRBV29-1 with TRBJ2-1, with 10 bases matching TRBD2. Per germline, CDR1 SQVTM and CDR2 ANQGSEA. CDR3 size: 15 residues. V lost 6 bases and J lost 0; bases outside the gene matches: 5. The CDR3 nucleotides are TGCAGCGTCGGGACTAGCGACAGCTCCTACAATGAGCAGTTCTTC. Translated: CSVGTSDSSYNEQFF.

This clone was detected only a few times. CDR3: CASSPTPPQRGSGTDTQYF. The CDR3 DNA reads TGTGCCAGCAGCCCCACGCCCCCTCAGCGGGGCTCTGGCACAGATACGCAGTATTTT. The chain joins TRBV5-4 to TRBJ2-3; 7 bases are a match to TRBD2. The CDR3 has 19 residues. V lost 4 bases to trimming and J lost 1 base; unmatched junction nucleotides: 18. Germline V gene lookup returns CDR1 SGHNT and CDR2 YYREEE (reference sequence).

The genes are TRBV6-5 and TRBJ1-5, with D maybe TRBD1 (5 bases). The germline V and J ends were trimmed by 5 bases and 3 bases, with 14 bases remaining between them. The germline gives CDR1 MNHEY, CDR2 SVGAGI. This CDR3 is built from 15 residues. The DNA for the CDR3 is TGTGCCAGCAGTCCCGGGACTGGGAACAATCAGCCCCAGCATTTT. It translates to CASSPGTGNNQPQHF.

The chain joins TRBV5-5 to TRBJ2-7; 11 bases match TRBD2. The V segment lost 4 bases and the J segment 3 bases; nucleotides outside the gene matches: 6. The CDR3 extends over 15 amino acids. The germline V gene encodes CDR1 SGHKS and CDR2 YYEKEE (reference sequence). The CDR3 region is CASSRTSGGNYEQYF. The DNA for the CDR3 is TGTGCCAGCAGCCGTACTAGCGGGGGAAACTACGAGCAGTACTTC.

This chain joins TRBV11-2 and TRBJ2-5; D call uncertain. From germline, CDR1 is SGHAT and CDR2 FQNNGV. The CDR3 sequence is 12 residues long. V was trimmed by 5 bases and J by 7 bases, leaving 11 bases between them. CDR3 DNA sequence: TGTGCCAGCAGCGAACTCGGCGGGACCCAGTACTTC. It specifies CASSELGGTQYF.

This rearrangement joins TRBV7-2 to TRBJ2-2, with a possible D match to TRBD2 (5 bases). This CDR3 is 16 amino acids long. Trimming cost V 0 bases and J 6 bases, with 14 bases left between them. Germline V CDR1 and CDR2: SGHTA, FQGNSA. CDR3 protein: CASSLAGLASSGELFF. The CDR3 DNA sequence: TGTGCCAGCAGCTTAGCCGGTCTAGCCTCTTCCGGGGAGCTGTTTTTT.

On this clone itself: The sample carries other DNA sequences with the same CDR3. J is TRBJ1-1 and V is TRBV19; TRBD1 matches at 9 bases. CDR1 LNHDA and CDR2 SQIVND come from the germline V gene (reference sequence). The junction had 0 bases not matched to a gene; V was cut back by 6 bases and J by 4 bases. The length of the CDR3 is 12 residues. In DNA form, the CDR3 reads TGTGCCAGTAGGACAGGGGGCACTGAAGCTTTCTTT. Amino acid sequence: CASRTGGTEAFF.